This TCR beta chain stems from a study of T cells in Graves' hyperthyroidism and ophthalmopathy. The CDR3 covers 12 residues. The V and J ends lost 5 bases and 2 bases respectively, with 4 bases between them. Germline V gene lookup returns CDR1 GTSNPN and CDR2 SVGIG (reference sequence). RNA transcripts gave rise to amplified TCR beta CDR3 regions. HTBI primers were the set used in a first-round RT-PCR of the TCR CDR3. TCRdb analysed the multiplex PCR reads with MiXCR anew, one entry per CDR3 protein. Of 650,000 to 750,000 distinct CDR3 sequences listed, approximately 14% were seen once; the top ten hold roughly 10%. This clonotype occurred many times. Graves' hyperthyroidism was deemed stable given no ophthalmopathy progression within 18 months. Among the patients, aged 18 to 65, hyperthyroidism was newly diagnosed and had lasted under 2 months.

Sequences were obtained from blood. This clonotype originated in a woman aged 18-29 years with Graves' hyperthyroidism. The J gene is TRBJ2-6, the V gene TRBV30; D uncertain. The CDR3 spells CAWATGANVLTF. DNA of the CDR3: TGTGCCTGGGCTACTGGGGCCAACGTCCTGACTTTC.